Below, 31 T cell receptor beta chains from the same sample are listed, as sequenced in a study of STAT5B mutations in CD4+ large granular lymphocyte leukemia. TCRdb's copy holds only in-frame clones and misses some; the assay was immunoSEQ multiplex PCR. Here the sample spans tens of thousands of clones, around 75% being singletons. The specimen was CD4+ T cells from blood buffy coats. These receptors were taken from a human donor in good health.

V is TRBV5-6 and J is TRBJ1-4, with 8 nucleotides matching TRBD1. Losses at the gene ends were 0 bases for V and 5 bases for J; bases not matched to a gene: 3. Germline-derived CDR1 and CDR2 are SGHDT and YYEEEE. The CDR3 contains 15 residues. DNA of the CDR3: TGTGCCAGCAGCTTGGGGACAGGGAAAAATGAAAAACTGTTTTTT. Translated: CASSLGTGKNEKLFF.

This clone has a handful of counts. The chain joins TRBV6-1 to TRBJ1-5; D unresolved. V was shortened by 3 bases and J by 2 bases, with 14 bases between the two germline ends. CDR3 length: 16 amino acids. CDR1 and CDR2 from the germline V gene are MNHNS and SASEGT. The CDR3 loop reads CASSDPQRVGNQPQHF. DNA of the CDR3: TGTGCCAGCAGTGACCCCCAGAGGGTGGGCAATCAGCCCCAGCATTTT.

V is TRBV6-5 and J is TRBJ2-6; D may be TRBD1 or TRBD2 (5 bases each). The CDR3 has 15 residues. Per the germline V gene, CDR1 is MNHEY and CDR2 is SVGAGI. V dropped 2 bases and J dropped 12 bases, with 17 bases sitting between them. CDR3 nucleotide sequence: TGTGCCAGCAGTTACGGTGGGACCTCCTATGGCGTCCTGACTTTC. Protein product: CASSYGGTSYGVLTF.

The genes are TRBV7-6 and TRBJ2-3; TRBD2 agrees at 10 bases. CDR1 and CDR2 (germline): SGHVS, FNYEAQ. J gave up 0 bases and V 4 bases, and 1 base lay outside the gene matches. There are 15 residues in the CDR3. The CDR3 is CASSSGLASTDTQYF. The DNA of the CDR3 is TGTGCCAGCAGCTCGGGACTAGCGAGCACAGATACGCAGTATTTT.

The DNA for the CDR3 is TGTGCCAGCAATGGACTCCCCATAGGTAACTATGGCTACACCTTC. Translation gives CASNGLPIGNYGYTF. This chain connects TRBV2 to TRBJ1-2; D is uncertain. Germline-derived CDR1 and CDR2 are SNHLY and FYNNEI. This CDR3 contains 15 residues. Trimming took 7 bases from V and 1 from J, leaving 16 bases between them. The full variable domain, with the rest looked up from reference TRBV2 and TRBJ1-2, is EPEVTQTPSHQVTQMGQEVILRCVPISNHLYFYWYRQILGQKVEFLVSFYNNEISEKSEIFDDQFSVERPDGSNFTLKIRSTKLEDSAMYFCASNGLPIGNYGYTFGSGTRLTVV.

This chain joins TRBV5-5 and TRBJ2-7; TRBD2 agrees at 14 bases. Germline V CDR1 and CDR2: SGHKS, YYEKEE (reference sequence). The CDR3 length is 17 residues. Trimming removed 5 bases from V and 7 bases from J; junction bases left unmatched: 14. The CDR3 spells CASSLLPRTSGRREQYF. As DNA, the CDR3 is TGTGCCAGCAGTTTATTACCCAGGACTAGCGGGAGGCGTGAGCAGTACTTC.

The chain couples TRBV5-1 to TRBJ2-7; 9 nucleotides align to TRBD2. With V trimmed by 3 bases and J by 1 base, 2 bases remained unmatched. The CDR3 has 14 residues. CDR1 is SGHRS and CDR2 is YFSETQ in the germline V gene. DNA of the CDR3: TGCGCCAGCAGCTCGACTAGCGGATCCTACGAGCAGTACTTC. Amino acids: CASSSTSGSYEQYF.

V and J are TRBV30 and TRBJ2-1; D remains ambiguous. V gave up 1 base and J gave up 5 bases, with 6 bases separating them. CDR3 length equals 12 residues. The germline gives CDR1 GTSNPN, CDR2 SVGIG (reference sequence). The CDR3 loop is CAWSEQHNEQFF. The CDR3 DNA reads TGTGCCTGGAGTGAACAACACAATGAGCAGTTCTTC.

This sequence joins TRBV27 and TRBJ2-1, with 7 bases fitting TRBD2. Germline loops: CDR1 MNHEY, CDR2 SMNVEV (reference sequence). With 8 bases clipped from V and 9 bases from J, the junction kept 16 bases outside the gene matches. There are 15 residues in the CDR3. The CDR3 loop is CASRYVGRGEGEQFF. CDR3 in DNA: TGTGCCAGCCGGTACGTGGGGAGGGGAGAAGGTGAGCAGTTCTTC.

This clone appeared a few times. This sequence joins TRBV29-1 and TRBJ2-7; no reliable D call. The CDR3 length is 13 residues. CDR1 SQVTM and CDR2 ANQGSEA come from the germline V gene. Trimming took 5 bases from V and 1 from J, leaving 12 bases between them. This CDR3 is CSVPAPESYEQYF. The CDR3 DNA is TGCAGCGTTCCGGCCCCCGAGTCCTACGAGCAGTACTTC.

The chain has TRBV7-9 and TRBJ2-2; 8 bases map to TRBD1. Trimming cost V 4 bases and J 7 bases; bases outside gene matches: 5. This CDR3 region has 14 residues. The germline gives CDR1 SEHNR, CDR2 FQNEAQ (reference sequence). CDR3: CASSSRTGIGELFF. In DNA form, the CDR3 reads TGTGCCAGCAGCTCCAGGACAGGGATCGGGGAGCTGTTTTTT.

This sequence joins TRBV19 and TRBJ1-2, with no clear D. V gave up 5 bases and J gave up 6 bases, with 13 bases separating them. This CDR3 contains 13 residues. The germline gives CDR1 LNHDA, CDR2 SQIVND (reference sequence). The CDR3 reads CASSHRVSNGYTF. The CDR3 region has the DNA TGTGCCAGTAGTCATAGAGTCTCCAATGGCTACACCTTC.

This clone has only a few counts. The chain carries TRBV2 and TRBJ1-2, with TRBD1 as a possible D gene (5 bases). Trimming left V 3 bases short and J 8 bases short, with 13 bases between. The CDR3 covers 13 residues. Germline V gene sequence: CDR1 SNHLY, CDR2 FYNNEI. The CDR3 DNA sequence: TGTGCCAGCAGTGACGAGGGGCCGCGGGGCTACACCTTC. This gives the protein CASSDEGPRGYTF.

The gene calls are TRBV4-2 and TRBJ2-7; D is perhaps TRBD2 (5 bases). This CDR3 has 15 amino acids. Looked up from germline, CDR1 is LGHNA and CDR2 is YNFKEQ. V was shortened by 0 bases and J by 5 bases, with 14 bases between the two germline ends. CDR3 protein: CASSQEGEGFDEQYF. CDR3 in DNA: TGTGCCAGCAGCCAAGAGGGAGAAGGTTTTGACGAGCAGTACTTC.

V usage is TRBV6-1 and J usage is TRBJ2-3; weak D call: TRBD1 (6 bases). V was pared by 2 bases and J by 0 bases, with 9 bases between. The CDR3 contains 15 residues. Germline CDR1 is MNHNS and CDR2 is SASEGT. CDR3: CASSEYRASTDTQYF. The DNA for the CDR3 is TGTGCCAGCAGTGAATACAGGGCTAGCACAGATACGCAGTATTTT.

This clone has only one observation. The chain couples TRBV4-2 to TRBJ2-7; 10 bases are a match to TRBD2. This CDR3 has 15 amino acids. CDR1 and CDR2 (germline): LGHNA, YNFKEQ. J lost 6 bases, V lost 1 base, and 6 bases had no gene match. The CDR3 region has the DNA TGTGCCAGCAGCCAAGTCGAGCGGGAGGGCCTCGAGCAGTACTTC. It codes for CASSQVEREGLEQYF.

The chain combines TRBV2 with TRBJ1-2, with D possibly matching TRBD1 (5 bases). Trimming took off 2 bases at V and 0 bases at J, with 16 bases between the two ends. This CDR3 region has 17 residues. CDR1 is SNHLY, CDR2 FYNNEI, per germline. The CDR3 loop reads CASSEFPPQDSNYGYTF. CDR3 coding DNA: TGTGCCAGCAGTGAATTCCCCCCACAGGATTCTAACTATGGCTACACCTTC.

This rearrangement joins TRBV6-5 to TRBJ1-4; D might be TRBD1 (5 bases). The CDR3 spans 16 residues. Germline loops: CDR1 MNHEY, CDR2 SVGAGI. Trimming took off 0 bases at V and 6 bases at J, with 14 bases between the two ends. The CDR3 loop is CASSYSERGRYEKLFF. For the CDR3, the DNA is TGTGCCAGCAGTTACTCGGAGAGGGGACGGTATGAAAAACTGTTTTTT.

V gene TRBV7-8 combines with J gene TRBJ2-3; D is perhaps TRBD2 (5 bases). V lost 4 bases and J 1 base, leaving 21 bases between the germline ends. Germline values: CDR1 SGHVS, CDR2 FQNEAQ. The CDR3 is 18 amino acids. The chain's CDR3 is CASSSSQRTPRGTDTQYF. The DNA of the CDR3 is TGTGCCAGCAGCTCCTCCCAGCGGACTCCTCGGGGCACAGATACGCAGTATTTT.

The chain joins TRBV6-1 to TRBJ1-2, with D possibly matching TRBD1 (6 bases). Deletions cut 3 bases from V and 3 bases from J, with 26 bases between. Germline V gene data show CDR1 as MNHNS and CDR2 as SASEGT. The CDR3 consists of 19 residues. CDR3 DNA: TGTGCCAGCAGTGATTGGGCAAATAGACGCAGGGGTCTATACTATGGCTACACCTTC. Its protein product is CASSDWANRRRGLYYGYTF.

Written as DNA, the CDR3 is TGTGCCTGGAGCCGTGGCCTAGCGGGACGCCACGGCAATGAGCAGTTCTTC. It codes for CAWSRGLAGRHGNEQFF. V and J are TRBV30 and TRBJ2-1; 9 nucleotides agree with TRBD2. CDR1 and CDR2 (germline): GTSNPN, SVGIG (reference sequence). This CDR3 has 17 residues. V dropped 3 bases and J dropped 6; count of bases not matched to a gene: 15.

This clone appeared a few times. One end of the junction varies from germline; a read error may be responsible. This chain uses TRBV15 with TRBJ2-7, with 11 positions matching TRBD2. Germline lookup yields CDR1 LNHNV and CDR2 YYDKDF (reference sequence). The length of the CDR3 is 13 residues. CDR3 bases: TGTGCCACCAGCTCCGACCCTAGCGGGAGGTTGTTCTTC. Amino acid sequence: CATSSDPSGRLFF.

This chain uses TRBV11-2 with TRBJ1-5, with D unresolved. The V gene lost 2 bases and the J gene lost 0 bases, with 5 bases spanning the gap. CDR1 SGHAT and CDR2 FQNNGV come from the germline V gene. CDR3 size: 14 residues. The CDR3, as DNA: TGTGCCAGCAGCTTATCGGATAGCAATCAGCCCCAGCATTTT. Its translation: CASSLSDSNQPQHF.

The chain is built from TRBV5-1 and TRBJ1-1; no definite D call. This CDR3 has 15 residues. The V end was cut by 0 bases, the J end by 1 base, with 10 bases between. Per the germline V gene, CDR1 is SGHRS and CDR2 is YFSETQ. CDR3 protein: CASSLDTGKNTEAFF. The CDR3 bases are TGCGCCAGCAGCTTGGATACCGGGAAGAACACTGAAGCTTTCTTT.

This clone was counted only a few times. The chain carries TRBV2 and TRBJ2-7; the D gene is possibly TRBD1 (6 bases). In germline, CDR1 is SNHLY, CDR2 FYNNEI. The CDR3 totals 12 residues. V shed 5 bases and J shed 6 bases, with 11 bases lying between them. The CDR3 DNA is TGTGCCAGCAGTACGACAGGTCCCGAGCAGTACTTC. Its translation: CASSTTGPEQYF.

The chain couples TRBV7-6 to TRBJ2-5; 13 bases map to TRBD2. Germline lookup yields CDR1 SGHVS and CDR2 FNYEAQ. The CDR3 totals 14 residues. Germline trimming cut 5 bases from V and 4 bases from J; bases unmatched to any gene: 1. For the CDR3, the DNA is TGTGCCAGCAGCCGGACTAGCGGGGGAGAGACCCAGTACTTC. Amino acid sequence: CASSRTSGGETQYF.

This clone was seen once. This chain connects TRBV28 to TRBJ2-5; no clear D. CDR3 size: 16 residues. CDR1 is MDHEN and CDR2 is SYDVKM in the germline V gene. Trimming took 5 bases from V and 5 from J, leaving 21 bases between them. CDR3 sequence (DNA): TGTGCCAGCAGTCGCCCACTCGAGACCTTTCGGGAGACCCAGTACTTC. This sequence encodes CASSRPLETFRETQYF.

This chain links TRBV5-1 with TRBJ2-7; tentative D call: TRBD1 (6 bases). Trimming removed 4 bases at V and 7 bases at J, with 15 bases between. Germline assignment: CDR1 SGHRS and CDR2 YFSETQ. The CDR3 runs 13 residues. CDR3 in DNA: TGCGCCAGCAGCCCGTTTCAGGGGCGTGAGCAGTACTTC. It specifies CASSPFQGREQYF. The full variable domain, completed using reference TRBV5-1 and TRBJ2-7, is KAGVTQTPRYLIKTRGQQVTLSCSPISGHRSVSWYQQTPGQGLQFLFEYFSETQRNKGNFPGRFSGRQFSNSRSEMNVSTLELGDSALYLCASSPFQGREQYFGPGTRLTVT.

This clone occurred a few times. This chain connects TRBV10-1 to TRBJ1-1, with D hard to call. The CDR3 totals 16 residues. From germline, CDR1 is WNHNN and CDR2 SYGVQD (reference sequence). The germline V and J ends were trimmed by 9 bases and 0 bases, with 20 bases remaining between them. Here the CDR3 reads CARTGNSSSLNTEAFF. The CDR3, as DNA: TGCGCCAGGACGGGGAACAGTTCTTCCTTGAACACTGAAGCTTTCTTT.

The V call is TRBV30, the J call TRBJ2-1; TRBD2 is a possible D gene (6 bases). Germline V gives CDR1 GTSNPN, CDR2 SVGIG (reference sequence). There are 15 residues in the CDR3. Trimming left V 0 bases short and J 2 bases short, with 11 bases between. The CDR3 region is CAWSVLSGPYNEQFF. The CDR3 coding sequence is TGTGCCTGGAGTGTACTTAGCGGACCCTACAATGAGCAGTTCTTC.

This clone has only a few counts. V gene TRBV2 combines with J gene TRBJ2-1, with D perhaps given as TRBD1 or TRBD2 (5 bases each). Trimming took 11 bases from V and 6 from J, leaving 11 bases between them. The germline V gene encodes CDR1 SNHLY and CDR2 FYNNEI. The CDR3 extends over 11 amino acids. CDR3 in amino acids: CAGSRGNEQFF. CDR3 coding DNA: TGTGCCGGTTCGAGGGGCAATGAGCAGTTCTTC. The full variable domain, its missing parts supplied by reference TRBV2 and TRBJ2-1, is EPEVTQTPSHQVTQMGQEVILRCVPISNHLYFYWYRQILGQKVEFLVSFYNNEISEKSEIFDDQFSVERPDGSNFTLKIRSTKLEDSAMYFCAGSRGNEQFFGPGTRLTVL.